What follows are 17 T cell receptor beta chains derived from one specimen sequenced in a study of cytomegalovirus exposure and HLA in healthy donors (dated by TCRdb to the late 2010s). Library method: the immunoSEQ multiplex PCR assay. What TCRdb holds here is the immuneACCESS table cut down to in-frame rearrangements. Part of the clones is not present; checked against another copy, under half of the missing clones reflect an unresolved V gene, and the others are unexplained. The sample table holds roughly 120,000 clones, of which more than 70% were seen once. The ten largest clones represent about 2% of the sample. Sequencing was carried out using PBMCs. The origin of the receptors is a woman aged 25-40 years in good health and CMV-seronegative.

This clone was observed a few times. This rearrangement joins TRBV7-6 to TRBJ1-2, with 8 positions matching TRBD1. The CDR3 is made up of 14 amino acids. V lost 4 bases to trimming and J lost 4 bases; unmatched junction nucleotides: 5. Germline V lookup: CDR1 SGHVS, CDR2 FNYEAQ. The CDR3 loop is CASSSGQGIYGYTF. The CDR3, as DNA: TGTGCCAGCAGCTCCGGACAGGGAATCTATGGCTACACCTTC.

The chain links TRBV7-2 to TRBJ2-5; TRBD2 matches 10 bases. The CDR3 length is 16 residues. The V gene end was trimmed by 5 bases and the J gene end by 1 base; junction bases not matched to a gene: 7. CDR1 is SGHTA and CDR2 is FQGNSA in the germline V gene. The CDR3 region is CASSRGPSGGQETQYF. CDR3 coding DNA: TGTGCCAGCAGCCGGGGGCCTAGCGGGGGCCAAGAGACCCAGTACTTC.

The chain couples TRBV18 to TRBJ1-1, with D possibly being TRBD1 (6 bases). V lost 3 bases to trimming and J lost 0 bases, with 11 bases between them. The CDR3 runs to 15 residues. Germline loops: CDR1 KGHSH, CDR2 LQKENI. CDR3 sequence reads: CASSPTGFVNTEAFF. The DNA of the CDR3 is TGTGCCAGCTCACCTACAGGGTTCGTGAACACTGAAGCTTTCTTT. The full variable domain, with the rest looked up from reference TRBV18 and TRBJ1-1, is NAGVMQNPRHLVRRRGQEARLRCSPMKGHSHVYWYRQLPEEGLKFMVYLQKENIIDESGMPKERFSAEFPKEGPSILRIQQVVRGDSAAYFCASSPTGFVNTEAFFGQGTRLTVV.

The rearrangement links TRBV30 to TRBJ1-6, with TRBD1 as a possible D gene (5 bases). Germline V gives CDR1 GTSNPN, CDR2 SVGIG (reference sequence). Trimming cost V 0 bases and J 8 bases, with 17 bases left between them. This CDR3 spans 16 amino acids. The DNA of the CDR3 is TGTGCCTGGAGTGTAGGGGCAGGGCTCCAGTATTCACCCCTCCACTTT. Residues: CAWSVGAGLQYSPLHF.

The genes are TRBV7-6 and TRBJ1-1, with TRBD1 as a possible D gene (5 bases). The CDR3 sequence is 15 residues long. V was trimmed by 5 bases and J by 0 bases, leaving 13 bases between them. Looked up from germline, CDR1 is SGHVS and CDR2 is FNYEAQ. The CDR3 sequence is CASSPRGGVNTEAFF. The DNA of the CDR3 is TGTGCCAGCAGCCCCCGGGGGGGTGTGAACACTGAAGCTTTCTTT.

The rearrangement joins TRBV5-1 to TRBJ1-1; 9 nucleotides line up with TRBD1. V dropped 2 bases and J dropped 5; count of bases not matched to a gene: 10. There are 16 residues in the CDR3. Per germline, CDR1 SGHRS and CDR2 YFSETQ. The CDR3 reads CASSFYNRGLGTEAFF. The CDR3, as DNA: TGCGCCAGCAGCTTTTATAACAGGGGGCTGGGGACTGAAGCTTTCTTT.

The chain recombines TRBV19 with TRBJ2-2; 12 positions agree with TRBD2. The germline gives CDR1 LNHDA, CDR2 SQIVND (reference sequence). Trimming took 4 bases from V and 4 from J; bases not matched to a gene: 4. The CDR3 spans 16 residues. CDR3 nucleotides: TGTGCCAGTAGTACCCCGACTAGCGGGGGCACCGGGGAGCTGTTTTTT. Its translation: CASSTPTSGGTGELFF.

The chain uses TRBV6-5 and TRBJ2-3; 8 nucleotides agree with TRBD1. Germline CDR1 reads MNHEY; CDR2 reads SVGAGI. Trimming took 0 bases from V and 5 from J; bases not matched to a gene: 4. The CDR3 sequence is 15 residues long. CDR3 DNA sequence: TGTGCCAGCAGTTACTCCGGACAGGGAGGAGATACGCAGTATTTT. Protein sequence: CASSYSGQGGDTQYF.

The V and J genes are TRBV19 and TRBJ2-2; D is perhaps TRBD1 (6 bases). Germline CDR1 LNHDA, CDR2 SQIVND (reference sequence). The CDR3 totals 15 residues. With 3 bases removed from V and 7 bases from J, the gap between germline ends came to 15 bases. The CDR3 is CASSMGWGRNGELFF. Here the CDR3 DNA reads TGTGCCAGTAGTATGGGGTGGGGGCGAAACGGGGAGCTGTTTTTT. Using reference TRBV19 and TRBJ2-2 for the parts outside the CDR3, the full variable domain is DGGITQSPKYLFRKEGQNVTLSCEQNLNHDAMYWYRQDPGQGLRLIYYSQIVNDFQKGDIAEGYSVSREKKESFPLTVTSAQKNPTAFYLCASSMGWGRNGELFFGEGSRLTVL.

V usage is TRBV7-5 and J usage is TRBJ1-4; TRBD1 is the table's D call and was not checked against the DNA. TRBV7-5 is termed a pseudogene. This CDR3 contains 15 residues. CDR3 sequence reads: CARSGYRGRGEKLFF. Here the CDR3 DNA reads TGTGCCAGAAGCGGGTACAGGGGGCGAGGTGAAAAACTGTTTTTT.

This sequence joins TRBV7-9 and TRBJ2-7; D unresolved. Trimming left V 1 base short and J 5 bases short, with 18 bases between. The V gene's germline CDR1 is SEHNR and CDR2 FQNEAQ (reference sequence). The CDR3 length is 16 residues. The CDR3 nucleotides read TGTGCCAGCAGCTTAGTGTGGCCTACTACCCCACACGAGCAGTACTTC. Its protein is CASSLVWPTTPHEQYF.

This clone was observed a handful of times. This chain joins TRBV7-9 and TRBJ2-7; TRBD2 matches 14 bases. With V trimmed by 4 bases and J by 4 bases, 6 bases remained unmatched. Germline CDR1 reads SEHNR; CDR2 reads FQNEAQ (reference sequence). This CDR3 contains 16 residues. The CDR3: CASSSRTSGGIYEQYF. In DNA, the CDR3 is TGTGCCAGCAGCTCCAGGACTAGCGGGGGGATTTACGAGCAGTACTTC.

This sequence joins TRBV6-5 and TRBJ1-6, with 12 positions matching TRBD1. With V trimmed by 6 bases and J by 10 bases, 7 bases remained unmatched. The CDR3 is made up of 15 amino acids. Germline V gene data show CDR1 as MNHEY and CDR2 as SVGAGI. The CDR3 here is CASRITGTGGSPLHF. For the CDR3, the DNA is TGTGCCAGCAGAATAACCGGGACAGGGGGCTCACCCCTCCACTTT.

This chain connects TRBV19 to TRBJ2-3; 9 bases are shared with TRBD1. The CDR3 is made up of 15 amino acids. The germline V gene has CDR1 LNHDA and CDR2 SQIVND (reference sequence). The junction had 4 bases not matched to a gene; V was cut back by 3 bases and J by 3 bases. The CDR3 region has the DNA TGTGCCAGTAGTATTCCGGGACAGGGAACAGATACGCAGTATTTT. This translates into CASSIPGQGTDTQYF.

The V gene is TRBV7-9, the J gene TRBJ2-7; the match to TRBD2 covers 7 bases. Germline V lookup: CDR1 SEHNR, CDR2 FQNEAQ (reference sequence). The CDR3 covers 14 residues. V trimming: 5 bases; J trimming: 3 bases; junction bases outside the gene matches: 7. In DNA, the CDR3 is TGTGCCAGCAGCGGGGGGGATGGAGTCTACGAGCAGTACTTC. Translating it yields CASSGGDGVYEQYF.

This rearrangement joins TRBV9 to TRBJ2-2; D might be TRBD1 (5 bases). V was cut by 4 bases and J by 0 bases, with 13 bases left in between. The germline V gene encodes CDR1 SGDLS and CDR2 YYNGEE. This CDR3 region has 16 residues. The CDR3 coding sequence is TGTGCCAGCAGCTCTGACATAGGGGCGAACACCGGGGAGCTGTTTTTT. Translated, it gives CASSSDIGANTGELFF.

This sequence joins TRBV5-6 and TRBJ2-3, with D perhaps matching TRBD2 (6 bases). V lost 4 bases to trimming and J lost 4 bases, with 13 bases between them. The CDR3 loop spans 14 amino acids. Germline values: CDR1 SGHDT, CDR2 YYEEEE. The CDR3 DNA is TGTGCCAGCAGCAATGCGGGGTCCCCAGATACGCAGTATTTT. It is translated as CASSNAGSPDTQYF.